The clone carrying this TCR beta chain was counted at least ten times. CD8+CD57+ cell expansion had been shown by flow cytometry in patients chosen for sequencing. These data are taken from a study of CD8+CD57+ T cells in acquired aplastic anemia. V gave up 5 bases and J gave up 4 bases, with 11 bases separating them. The CDR3 runs to 12 residues. Per the germline V gene, CDR1 is SQVTM and CDR2 is ANQGSEA. Template material for TCR beta VDJ and CDR3 profiling consisted of genomic DNA. In TCRdb, the reads were re-called with MiXCR into one record per CDR3 protein. This sample has about 470,000 distinct CDR3 sequences, with around 33% found just once.

The clonotype originates from a human donor with aplastic anemia. Material: sorted CD4+, CD8+, or CD8+CD57+ T cells (not recorded which) from PBMCs. The chain is built from TRBV29-1 and TRBJ1-2; D remains ambiguous. CDR3 amino acids: CSVSAGVYGYTF. The CDR3 DNA follows: TGCAGCGTTTCCGCCGGGGTCTATGGCTACACCTTC. Using reference TRBV29-1 and TRBJ1-2 for the parts outside the CDR3, the full variable domain is SAVISQKPSRDICQRGTSLTIQCQVDSQVTMMFWYRQQPGQSLTLIATANQGSEATYESGFVIDKFPISRPNLTFSTLTVSNMSPEDSSIYLCSVSAGVYGYTFGSGTRLTVV.